This TCR beta chain was profiled in a study of blood T cells in healthy people across ages (dated by TCRdb to the mid-2010s). For context, the study as a whole: In model experiments, template switching captured roughly one uniquely barcoded TCR beta cDNA molecule for every two T cells. To track age-related changes in TCR beta repertoire diversity, the study relied on deep sequencing normalized with unique cDNA molecular identifiers. The donors were divided into four age groups: young (average around 16 years), middle-aged (about 40), aged (approximately 62) and long-lived (roughly 82). Using the same blood draw, the study looked at two additional independent replicas of 1 million unique cDNA reads for two donors, one aged 18 to 30 and the other aged 80 or older.

The library was built by means of 5' RACE. Sequencing instrument: Illumina HiSeq 2500. A second PCR of about 7 to 12 cycles was run with a J-beta primer mix and a sample-barcoded 5' primer. Each TCR beta cDNA molecule received a unique molecular identifier from a template-switch 5' adaptor carrying 12 random nucleotides. At least 2.5 million CDR3-containing paired-end reads were obtained from each sample. First-strand cDNA synthesis was performed from all RNA using the Mint cDNA synthesis kit, with priming by a TRBC-specific oligonucleotide. Following uracil-DNA glycosylase treatment, a first 18-cycle PCR with universal primers M1SS and BC2_uni_R was performed on all cDNA. The source study handled its data this way. For normalization, 1 million high-quality reads, each with a distinct molecular identifier, were randomly selected from each sample. Instead of being binned into consensus sequences, reads that shared molecular identifiers were thrown out. MiTCR, with a Q25 quality threshold and the strictest error-elimination algorithm, was used for CDR3 identification, clonotype clustering and error correction. A nonparametric unseen species model with Euler transformation was used to estimate a lower bound on total TCR beta diversity. TCRdb reran the public reads through fastp at Q25 and MiXCR, keeping productive beta chains. Each entry merges the rows of one CDR3 protein and shows their most common DNA and genes. These V and J calls originate from TCRdb's pipeline instead of the authors' own analysis. Within this sample are around 800,000 distinct CDR3 sequences, with under 30% of them counted one time only. Over 2.5% of the sample belongs to the ten largest clones.

Points the paper makes about the study in general: Because the CMV infection status of the donors was unknown, age-related changes in expanded clonotypes may potentially have been confounded. Observed TCR beta diversity correlated strongly with the percentage of naive T cells measured by flow cytometry. As age increased, observed TCR beta diversity per million T cells dropped in a roughly linear way, and a significant reduction was already evident by age about 36. The long-lived group showed more naive CD4+ T cells, fewer expanded clones and increased TCR diversity than the aged group, suggesting age selection. Conclusive comparison of naive and antigen-experienced compartments was prevented by the profiling of bulk unsorted PBMCs. Total diversity estimates from one million sequenced T cells were considered lower bounds and underestimates.

The donors were roughly 39 Caucasian individuals from Russia, aged roughly 6 to 90 years, who were systemically healthy. Roughly 9 milliliters of peripheral blood were drawn from each donor into EDTA-treated Vacutainer tubes. Ficoll-Paque density-gradient centrifugation was used to isolate PBMCs, with at least 6.5 million per sample. Trizol reagent was used to extract total RNA from PBMCs, with at least 5.5 micrograms per sample. For every donor, an aliquot of PBMCs went through flow cytometry to measure the percentages of naive CD45RAhigh/CD27high T cells. This clonotype was seen many times. No antigen is known for it. Base qualities are missing; no much larger clone stands one base away. A further study also used this sample, focusing on T cells of mothers and their children. As that second paper reports: The donors were nine systemically healthy Caucasian individuals, made up of three mothers and their six children. cDNA synthesis consumed the entire amount of extracted RNA, loaded at about 1.5 ug RNA in each 15 ul reaction. In the second PCR, the M1S primer introduced both the sample barcodes and 2-4 random nucleotides. More than 8 million TCR beta CDR3 reads were obtained from each mother, and about 3 million reads were obtained from each child. In both related and unrelated pairs, thymic selection shapes the output of TCR recombination in a similar way, with inherited differences having only a minor effect. Normalized repertoire overlap in related mother-child pairs was always slightly higher than in unrelated mother-child pairs, but the difference was never significant. Persistent microchimeric T cell clones were not detected, at a sensitivity of approximately 100 clones per million clonotypes. Deep NGS was used in the study to compare the TCR beta repertoires of mothers and children and to look for features that separate related mother-child pairs from unrelated individuals. On average, the children were 11 +/- 4 years old, while the mothers were approximately 41 +/- 4 years old. After adapters were ligated using NEBNext reagents, the libraries underwent 100+100 nt paired-end sequencing on an Illumina HiSeq 2000. To prevent cross-contamination, the mother and child libraries were prepared a month apart and were sequenced in separate runs. For each donor, between about 500,000 and 2,100,000 distinct TCR beta clonotypes were identified. Naive TCR beta clonotypes were estimated from low-frequency clonotypes matched to each donor's FACS-determined naive share, without sorting.

Sample: blood. The sequence was obtained from a boy between 10 and 17 years old in good health.

At the DNA level, the sequence is TGCAGTGCCCCTCGGGCAGGGGAAAACATTCAGTACTTC. Its protein product is CSAPRAGENIQYF. The chain uses TRBV20-1 and TRBJ2-4; a weak D assignment points to TRBD1 (6 bases agree). From the germline V gene (reference sequence), CDR1 is DFQATT and CDR2 is SNEGSKA. V and J are truncated by 6 bases and 5 bases respectively, leaving an intervening sequence of 14 bases. The CDR3 runs 13 amino acids, cysteine and phenylalanine included. Only CDR3 DNA is held: 39 bases, read in frame from base 1.